This TCR beta chain stems from a study of T-cell memory formation after mild COVID-19 listed by TCRdb under 2021. Concerning the study at large: TCR sequence clusters from the two donors were found to be largely donor specific. T-cell clones expanding and contracting after mild COVID-19 in a couple of donors were tracked by longitudinal TCRalpha and TCRbeta repertoire sequencing. Two young, previously healthy adult volunteers made up the cohort, one male and one female.

This clonotype was found a few times. Its antigen is still unknown. No base quality information exists; no much larger clone differs at one position. The sample was run on an Illumina NovaSeq 6000. TCRalpha and TCRbeta cDNA libraries were constructed by 5'RACE with constant-segment primers, with sample barcodes and unique molecular identifiers being introduced. RNA was extracted from every sample with Trizol reagent. Libraries were amplified in two PCR steps, with a second sample barcode and Illumina TruSeq adapters added in the second step. Sequencing of the libraries was done on an Illumina NovaSeq, producing 2 x 150 bp paired-end reads. The original methods were these. Reads were demultiplexed and collapsed into UMI-guided consensus sequences with migec v1.2.7. Using mixcr v2.1.11, UMI consensuses were aligned to TRA and TRB V and J templates and then assembled into clonotypes. Expanded or contracted clonotypes were those called significant by both edgeR and NoisET, with noise models trained on biological replicates. For edgeR calls, the cutoffs were a false discovery rate-adjusted p below 0.01 and a log2 fold-change threshold of 1. As an exploratory analysis of dynamics, max-normalized trajectories of the 1000 most abundant clonotypes were examined by PCA with hierarchical clustering. Separately sequenced CD4+ and CD8+ repertoires were used to assign a CD4 or CD8 phenotype to each responding clone. TCRdb reanalyzed the raw reads on its own, using fastp at Q25 for trimming and MiXCR for clone calling, and kept in-frame beta chains. Rows with one shared CDR3 protein collapse into an entry with the most common genes and DNA. The V and J calls were not made by the authors but by TCRdb's processing. Here the sample has approximately 82,000 distinct CDR3 sequences; roughly 12% occur a single time. The ten largest clones represent around 41% of the sample.

Ficoll-Paque density gradient centrifugation was used to isolate PBMCs. On the study overall, not on this receptor specifically: The study included only a couple of mild cases, and larger cohorts that include severe cases with pre-infection samples were judged to be necessary. Contracting CD4+ clones turned up mainly in the CM and EM memory subsets, whereas EMRA was where CD8+ clones were enriched. SARS-CoV-2 specificity was not confirmed for the second-wave clones peaking on day 37. Some responding clones were found in pre-infection memory, which suggests that pre-existing cross-reactive memory T cells took part in the SARS-CoV-2 response. From day 15 to 85, contracting clones showed balanced CD4/CD8 phenotypes, whereas a second wave of clones that expanded from day 15 to 37 leaned towards CD4+.

Inclusive of the bounding cysteine and phenylalanine, the CDR3 is 14 residues long. The only DNA kept is the CDR3, 42 bases in frame from the first base. Via the germline V gene (reference sequence), CDR1 is MNHEY and CDR2 SMNVEV. The junction carries 11 bases between V and J, which are trimmed by 2 bases and 5 bases respectively. The sequence is built from TRBV27 and TRBJ2-3, with the D gene call left open. Sequences were obtained from PBMCs or a T cell subset sorted from them (not recorded which). This receptor was identified in a man younger than 30 who had mild COVID-19 (a few samples of this study predate the infection). The sample titles of this study are shuffled in the database, so cell type and time point are left out; the donor was told from shared clones. The CDR3 sequence is CASSLNAPVDTQYF. The DNA sequence is given as TGTGCCAGCAGTTTAAACGCCCCAGTAGATACGCAGTATTTT.